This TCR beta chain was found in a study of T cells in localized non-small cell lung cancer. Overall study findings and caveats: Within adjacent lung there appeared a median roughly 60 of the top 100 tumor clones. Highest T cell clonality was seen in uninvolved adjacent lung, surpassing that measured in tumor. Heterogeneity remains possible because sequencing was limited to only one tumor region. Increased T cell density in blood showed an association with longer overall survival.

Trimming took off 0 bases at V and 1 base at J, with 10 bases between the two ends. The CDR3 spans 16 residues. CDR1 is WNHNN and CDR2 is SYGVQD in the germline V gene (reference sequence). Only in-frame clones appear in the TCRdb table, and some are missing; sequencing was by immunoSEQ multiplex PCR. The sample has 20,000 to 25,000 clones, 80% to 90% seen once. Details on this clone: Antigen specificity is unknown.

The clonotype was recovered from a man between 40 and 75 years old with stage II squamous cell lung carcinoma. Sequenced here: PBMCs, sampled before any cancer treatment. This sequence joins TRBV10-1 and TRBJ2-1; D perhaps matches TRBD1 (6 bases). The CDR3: CASSESSGTSYNEQFF. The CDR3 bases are TGCGCCAGCAGTGAGTCGTCGGGGACATCCTACAATGAGCAGTTCTTC.